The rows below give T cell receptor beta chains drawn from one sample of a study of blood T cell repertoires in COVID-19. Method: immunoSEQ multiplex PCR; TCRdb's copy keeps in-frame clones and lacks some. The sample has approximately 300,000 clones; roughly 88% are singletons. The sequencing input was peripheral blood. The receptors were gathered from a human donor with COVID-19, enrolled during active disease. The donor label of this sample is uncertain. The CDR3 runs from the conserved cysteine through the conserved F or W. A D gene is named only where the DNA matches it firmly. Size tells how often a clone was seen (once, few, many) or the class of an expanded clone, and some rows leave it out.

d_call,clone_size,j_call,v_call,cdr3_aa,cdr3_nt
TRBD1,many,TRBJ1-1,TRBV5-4,CASSFRGTEAFF,TGTGCCAGCAGCTTCAGGGGGACTGAAGCTTTCTTT
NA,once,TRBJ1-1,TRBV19,CASSLSGRNTEAFF,TGTGCCAGTAGCTTATCGGGGAGGAACACTGAAGCTTTCTTT
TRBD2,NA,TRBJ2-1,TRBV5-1,CASSFSLAGGNGQFF,TGCGCCAGCAGCTTCTCACTAGCGGGAGGTAATGGGCAGTTCTTC
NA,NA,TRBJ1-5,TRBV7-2,CASRQGAGNQPQHF,TGTGCCAGCCGCCAAGGGGCCGGCAATCAGCCCCAGCATTTT
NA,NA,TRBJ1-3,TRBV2,CASSDGGTGNTIYF,TGTGCCAGCAGTGACGGGGGAACTGGAAACACCATATATTTT
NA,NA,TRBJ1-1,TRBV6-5,CASILGQGRTEAFF,NA
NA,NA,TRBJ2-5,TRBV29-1,CSVHPSQETQYF,TGCAGCGTTCACCCGAGCCAAGAGACCCAGTACTTC
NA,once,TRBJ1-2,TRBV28,CASSLISGTKGGYTF,TGTGCCAGCAGTTTAATTTCTGGGACAAAAGGCGGCTACACCTTC
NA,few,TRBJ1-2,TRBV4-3,CASSQELDRYYGYTF,TGCGCCAGCAGCCAAGAGTTAGACAGGTACTATGGCTACACCTTC
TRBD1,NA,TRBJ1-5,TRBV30,CAWRTGSGPNQPQHF,TGTGCCTGGAGGACAGGGTCGGGGCCCAATCAGCCCCAGCATTTT
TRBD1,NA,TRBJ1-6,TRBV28,CASSFRTGRVYSPLHF,TGTGCCAGCAGTTTCCGGACAGGGCGTGTTTATTCACCCCTCCACTTT
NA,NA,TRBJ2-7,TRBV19,CASSIVGSEQYF,TGTGCCAGTAGTATTGTAGGGAGCGAGCAGTACTTC
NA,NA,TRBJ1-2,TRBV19,CASSMRAGDYGYTF,TGTGCCAGTAGTATGAGGGCAGGGGATTATGGCTACACCTTC
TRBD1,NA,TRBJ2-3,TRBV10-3,CAISGDRGTDTQYF,TGTGCCATCAGTGGGGACAGGGGCACAGATACGCAGTATTTT
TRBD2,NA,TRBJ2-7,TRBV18,CASSDTGTSGSISYEQYF,TGTGCCAGCTCAGACACCGGGACTAGCGGGAGCATCTCCTACGAGCAGTACTTC
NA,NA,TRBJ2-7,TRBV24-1,CATSSTGYEQYF,TGTGCCACCAGTTCTACGGGTTACGAGCAGTACTTC
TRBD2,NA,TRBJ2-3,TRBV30,CAWSPFPGGPGTQYF,TGTGCCTGGAGCCCCTTTCCGGGAGGGCCGGGTACGCAGTATTTT
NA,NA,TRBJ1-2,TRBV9,CASSVGDTVDGYTF,TGTGCCAGCAGCGTAGGTGATACAGTGGATGGCTACACCTTC
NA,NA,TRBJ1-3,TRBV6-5,CASSPGSSSGNTIYF,TGTGCCAGCAGTCCGGGATCAAGCTCTGGAAACACCATATATTTT
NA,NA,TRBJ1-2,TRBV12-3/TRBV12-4,CASSTGGNYGYTF,TGTGCCAGCAGCACCGGGGGGAACTATGGCTACACCTTC
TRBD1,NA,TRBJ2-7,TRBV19,CASSKQTGFSYEQYF,TGTGCCAGTAGTAAACAGACAGGGTTCTCCTACGAGCAGTACTTC
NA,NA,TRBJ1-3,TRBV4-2,CASSQGSRQSGNTIYF,TGTGCCAGCAGCCAAGGCAGCCGACAATCTGGAAACACCATATATTTT
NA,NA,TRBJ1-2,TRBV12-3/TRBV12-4,CASSLNLYGYTF,TGTGCCAGCAGTTTAAATTTATATGGCTACACCTTC
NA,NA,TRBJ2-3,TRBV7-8,CASSFQGTSTDTQYF,TGTGCCAGCAGCTTCCAGGGAACTAGCACAGATACGCAGTATTTT
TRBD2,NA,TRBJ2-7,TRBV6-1,CASSELAGDREQYF,TGTGCCAGCAGTGAACTAGCGGGAGATCGCGAGCAGTACTTC
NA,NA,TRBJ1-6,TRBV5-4,CASSLAGVSASPLHF,TGTGCCAGCAGCTTGGCGGGGGTATCTGCGTCACCCCTCCACTTT
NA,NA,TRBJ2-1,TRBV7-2,CASSPRASGPQQFF,TGTGCCAGCAGCCCTAGGGCGAGCGGACCTCAGCAGTTCTTC
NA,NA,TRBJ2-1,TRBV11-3,CASGTPGGEQFF,TGTGCCAGCGGTACCCCTGGGGGGGAGCAGTTCTTC
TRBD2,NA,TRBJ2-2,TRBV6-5,CASSYGLADNTGELFF,TGTGCCAGCAGTTATGGACTAGCGGATAACACCGGGGAGCTGTTTTTT
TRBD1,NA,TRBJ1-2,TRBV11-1,CASSSRTGRDYGYTF,TGTGCCAGCAGCTCCCGGACAGGGCGGGACTATGGCTACACCTTC
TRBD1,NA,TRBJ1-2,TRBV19,CASSQGAGYGYTF,TGTGCCAGTTCACAGGGGGCCGGCTATGGCTACACCTTC
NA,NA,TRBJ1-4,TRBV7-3,CASSLTGSSGEKLFF,TGTGCCAGCAGCTTAACGGGATCCTCAGGGGAAAAACTGTTTTTT
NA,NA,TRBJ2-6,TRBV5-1,CASSLDLSESAGANVLTF,TGCGCCAGCAGCTTGGATTTATCAGAAAGTGCTGGGGCCAACGTCCTGACTTTC
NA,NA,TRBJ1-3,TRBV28,CASSPNRAGNTIYF,TGTGCCAGCAGTCCTAACAGGGCTGGAAACACCATATATTTT
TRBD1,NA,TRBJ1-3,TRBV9,CASSAIPTGGAGNTIYF,TGTGCCAGCAGCGCTATACCCACAGGGGGCGCTGGAAACACCATATATTTT
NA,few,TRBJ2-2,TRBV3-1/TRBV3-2,CASSQEAENTGELFF,TGTGCCAGCAGCCAAGAGGCGGAGAACACCGGGGAGCTGTTTTTT
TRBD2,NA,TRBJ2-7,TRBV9,CASSPGGLAHHEQYF,TGTGCCAGCAGCCCCGGAGGACTAGCTCACCACGAGCAGTACTTC
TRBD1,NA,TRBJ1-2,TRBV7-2,CASSYTSGTEDGYTF,TGTGCCAGCAGCTATACTTCCGGGACAGAAGATGGCTACACCTTC
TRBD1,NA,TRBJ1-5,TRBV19,CASTTDRANQPQHF,TGTGCCAGTACCACGGACAGGGCCAATCAGCCCCAGCATTTT
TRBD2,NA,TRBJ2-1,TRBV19,CASSATGTSGFDEQFF,TGTGCCAGTAGTGCGACCGGGACTAGCGGCTTTGATGAGCAGTTCTTC
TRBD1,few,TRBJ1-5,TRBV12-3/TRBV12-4,CASSQGQNQPQHF,TGTGCCAGCAGCCAGGGACAGAATCAGCCCCAGCATTTT
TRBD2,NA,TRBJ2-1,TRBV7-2,CASSPTSGTSGSRHEQFF,TGTGCCAGCAGCCCAACATCAGGGACTAGCGGGAGTAGGCATGAGCAGTTCTTC
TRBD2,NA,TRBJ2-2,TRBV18,CASSPIVLAANTGELFF,TGTGCCAGCTCACCAATAGTGCTAGCGGCGAACACCGGGGAGCTGTTTTTT
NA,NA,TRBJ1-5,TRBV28,CASSPPSVEGGQPQHF,TGTGCCAGCAGTCCGCCATCAGTCGAGGGAGGTCAGCCCCAGCATTTT
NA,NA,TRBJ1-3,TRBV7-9,CASSSTETGNTIYF,TGTGCCAGCAGCTCGACAGAGACTGGAAACACCATATATTTT
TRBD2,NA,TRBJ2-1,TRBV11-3,CASRRTSGRAGDNEQFF,TGTGCCAGCAGGAGGACTAGCGGGAGGGCCGGGGACAATGAGCAGTTCTTC
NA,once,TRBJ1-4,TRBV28,CASSLFGGQEKLFF,TGTGCCAGCAGTTTATTCGGGGGGCAGGAAAAACTGTTTTTT
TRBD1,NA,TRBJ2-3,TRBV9,CASSAGQVLTDTQYF,TGTGCCAGCAGCGCGGGACAGGTTCTAACAGATACGCAGTATTTT
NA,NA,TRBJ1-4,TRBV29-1,CSVAGPKGTTNEKLFF,TGCAGCGTTGCAGGGCCGAAGGGGACAACTAATGAAAAACTGTTTTTT
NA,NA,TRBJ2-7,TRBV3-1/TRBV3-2,CASSQGAGPFTDEQYF,TGTGCCAGCAGCCAAGGTGCGGGGCCTTTCACCGACGAGCAGTACTTC
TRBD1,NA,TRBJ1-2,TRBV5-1,CASSQTGTNYGYTF,TGCGCCAGCAGTCAGACAGGGACTAACTATGGCTACACCTTC
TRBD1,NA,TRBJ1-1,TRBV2,CASSTIRGVTEAFF,TGTGCCAGCAGTACCATCAGGGGGGTAACTGAAGCTTTCTTT